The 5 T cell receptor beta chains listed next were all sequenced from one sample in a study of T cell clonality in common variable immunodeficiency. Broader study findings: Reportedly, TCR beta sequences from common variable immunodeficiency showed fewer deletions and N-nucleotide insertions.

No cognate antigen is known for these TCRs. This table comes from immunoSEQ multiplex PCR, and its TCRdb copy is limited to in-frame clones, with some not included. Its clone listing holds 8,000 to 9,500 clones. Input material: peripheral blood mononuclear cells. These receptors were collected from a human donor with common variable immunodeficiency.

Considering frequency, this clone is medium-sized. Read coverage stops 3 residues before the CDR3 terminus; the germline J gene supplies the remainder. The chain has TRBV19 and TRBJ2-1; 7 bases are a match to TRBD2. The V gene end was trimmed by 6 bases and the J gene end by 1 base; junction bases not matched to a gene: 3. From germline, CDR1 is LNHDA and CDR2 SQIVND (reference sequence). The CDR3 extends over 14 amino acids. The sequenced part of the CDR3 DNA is TGTGCCAGTAGACTAGCGATATCCTACAATGAG. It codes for CASRLAISYNE. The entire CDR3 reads CASRLAISYNEQFF.

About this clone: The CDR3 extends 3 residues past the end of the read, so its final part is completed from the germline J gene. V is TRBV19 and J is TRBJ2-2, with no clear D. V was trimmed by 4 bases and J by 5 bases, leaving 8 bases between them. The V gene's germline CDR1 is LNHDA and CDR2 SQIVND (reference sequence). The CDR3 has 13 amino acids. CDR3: CASSTGLTGELFF. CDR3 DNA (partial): TGTGCCAGTAGTACAGGATTAACCGGGGAG.

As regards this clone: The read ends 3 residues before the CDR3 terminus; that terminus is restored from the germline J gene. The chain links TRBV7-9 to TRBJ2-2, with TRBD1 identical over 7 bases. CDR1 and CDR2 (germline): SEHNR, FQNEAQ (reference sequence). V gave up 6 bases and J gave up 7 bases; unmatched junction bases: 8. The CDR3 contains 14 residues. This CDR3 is CASSRDRAVGELFF. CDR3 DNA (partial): TGTGCCAGCAGTAGAGACAGGGCGGTCGGGGAG.

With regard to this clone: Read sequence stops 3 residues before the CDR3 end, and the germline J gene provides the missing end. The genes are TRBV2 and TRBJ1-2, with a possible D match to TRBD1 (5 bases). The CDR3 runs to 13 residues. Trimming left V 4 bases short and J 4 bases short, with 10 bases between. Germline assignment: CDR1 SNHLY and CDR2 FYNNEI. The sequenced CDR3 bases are TGTGCCAGCAGTGGCCACAGGTCCTATGGC. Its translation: CASSGHRSYG. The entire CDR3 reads CASSGHRSYGYTF.

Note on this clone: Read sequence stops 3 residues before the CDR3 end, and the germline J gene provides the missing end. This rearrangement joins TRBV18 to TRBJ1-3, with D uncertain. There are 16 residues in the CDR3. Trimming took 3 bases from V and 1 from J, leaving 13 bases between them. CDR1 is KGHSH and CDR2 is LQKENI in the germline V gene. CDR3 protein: CASSPKGSFSGNTIYF. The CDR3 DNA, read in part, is TGTGCCAGCTCACCGAAAGGGTCCTTTTCTGGAAACACC.